This TCR beta chain was observed in a study of T cell repertoires in cytomegalovirus infection. One entry per CDR3 protein results from TCRdb running MiXCR on the reads. Of more than 650,000 distinct CDR3 sequences listed, less than 40% are singletons. CDR1 is SNHLY and CDR2 is FYNNEI in the germline V gene. The CDR3 has 17 residues. The V and J ends lost 4 bases and 4 bases, in that order; junction bases with no gene match: 11. The sequencing sample was made of PBMCs. The clonotype originates from a human donor in good health (CMV status not recorded). Some clones in this sample may be carry-over from other donors' samples. This rearrangement joins TRBV2 to TRBJ1-5; 9 positions match TRBD1. CDR3: CASSGGDRAPSNQPQHF. DNA for the CDR3: TGTGCCAGCAGTGGGGGGGACAGGGCGCCCTCAAATCAGCCCCAGCATTTT.